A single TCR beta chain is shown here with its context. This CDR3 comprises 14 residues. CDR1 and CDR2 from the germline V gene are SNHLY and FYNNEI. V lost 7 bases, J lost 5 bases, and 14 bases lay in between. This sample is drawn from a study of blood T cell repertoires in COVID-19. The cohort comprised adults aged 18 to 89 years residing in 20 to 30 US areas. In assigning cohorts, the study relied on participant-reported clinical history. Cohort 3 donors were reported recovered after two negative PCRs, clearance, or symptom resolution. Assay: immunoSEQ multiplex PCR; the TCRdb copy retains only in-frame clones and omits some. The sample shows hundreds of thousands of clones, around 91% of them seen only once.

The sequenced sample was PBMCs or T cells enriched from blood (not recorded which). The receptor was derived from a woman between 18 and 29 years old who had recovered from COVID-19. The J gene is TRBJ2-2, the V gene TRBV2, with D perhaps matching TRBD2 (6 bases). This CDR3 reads CASKGPRETGELFF. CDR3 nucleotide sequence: TGTGCCAGCAAGGGCCCCCGGGAGACCGGGGAGCTGTTTTTT.